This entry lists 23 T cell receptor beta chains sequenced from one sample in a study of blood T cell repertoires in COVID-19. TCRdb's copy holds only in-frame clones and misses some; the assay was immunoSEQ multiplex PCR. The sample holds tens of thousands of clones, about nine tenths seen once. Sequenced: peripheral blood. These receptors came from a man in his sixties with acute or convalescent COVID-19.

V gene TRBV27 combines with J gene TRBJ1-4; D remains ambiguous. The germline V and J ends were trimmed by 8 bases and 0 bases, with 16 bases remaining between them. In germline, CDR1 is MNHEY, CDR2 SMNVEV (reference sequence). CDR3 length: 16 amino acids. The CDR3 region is CASGRPMRATNEKLFF. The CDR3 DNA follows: TGTGCCAGCGGGCGGCCGATGAGGGCAACTAATGAAAAACTGTTTTTT. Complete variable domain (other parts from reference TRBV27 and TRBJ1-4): EAQVTQNPRYLITVTGKKLTVTCSQNMNHEYMSWYRQDPGLGLRQIYYSMNVEVTDKGDVPEGYKVSRKEKRNFPLILESPSPNQTSLYFCASGRPMRATNEKLFFGSGTQLSVL.

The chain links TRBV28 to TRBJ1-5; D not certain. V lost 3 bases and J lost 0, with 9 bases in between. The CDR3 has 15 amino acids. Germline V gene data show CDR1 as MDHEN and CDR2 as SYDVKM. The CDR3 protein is CASSFPSDSNQPQHF. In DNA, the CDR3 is TGTGCCAGCAGTTTCCCAAGCGATAGCAATCAGCCCCAGCATTTT. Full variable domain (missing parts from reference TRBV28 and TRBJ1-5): DVKVTQSSRYLVKRTGEKVFLECVQDMDHENMFWYRQDPGLGLRLIYFSYDVKMKEKGDIPEGYSVSREKKERFSLILESASTNQTSMYLCASSFPSDSNQPQHFGDGTRLSIL.

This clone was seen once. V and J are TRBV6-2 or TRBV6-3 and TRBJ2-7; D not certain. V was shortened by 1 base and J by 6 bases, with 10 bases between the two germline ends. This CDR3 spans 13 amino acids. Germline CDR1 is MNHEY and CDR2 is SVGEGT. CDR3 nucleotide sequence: TGTGCCAGCAGTTACTTTGGTCCGGGCGAGCAGTACTTC. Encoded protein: CASSYFGPGEQYF.

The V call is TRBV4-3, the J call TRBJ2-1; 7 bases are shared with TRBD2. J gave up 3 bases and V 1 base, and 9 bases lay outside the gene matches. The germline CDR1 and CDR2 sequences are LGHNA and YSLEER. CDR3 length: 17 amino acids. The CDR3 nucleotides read TGCGCCAGCAGCCAAGCAGCTAGCGGAAGGGGCTACAATGAGCAGTTCTTC. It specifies CASSQAASGRGYNEQFF.

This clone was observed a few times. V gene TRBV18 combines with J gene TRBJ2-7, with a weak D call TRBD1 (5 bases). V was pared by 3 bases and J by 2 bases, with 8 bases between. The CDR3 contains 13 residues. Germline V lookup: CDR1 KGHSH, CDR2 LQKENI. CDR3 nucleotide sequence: TGTGCCAGCTCACCGGACACCACCTACGAGCAGTACTTC. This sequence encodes CASSPDTTYEQYF.

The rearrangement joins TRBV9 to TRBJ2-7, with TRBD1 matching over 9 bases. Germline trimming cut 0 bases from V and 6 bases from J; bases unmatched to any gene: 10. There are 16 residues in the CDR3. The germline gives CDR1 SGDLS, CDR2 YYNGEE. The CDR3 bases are TGTGCCAGCAGCGTAGCTCTGGGGACAGGGATCTCCGAGCAGTACTTC. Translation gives CASSVALGTGISEQYF.

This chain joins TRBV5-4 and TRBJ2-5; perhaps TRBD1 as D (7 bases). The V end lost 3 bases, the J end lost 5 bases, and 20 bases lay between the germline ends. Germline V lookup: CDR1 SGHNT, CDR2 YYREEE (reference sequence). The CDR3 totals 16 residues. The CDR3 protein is CASSSDREVAGETQYF. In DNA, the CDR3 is TGTGCCAGCAGCTCCGACAGGGAGGTAGCAGGCGAGACCCAGTACTTC.

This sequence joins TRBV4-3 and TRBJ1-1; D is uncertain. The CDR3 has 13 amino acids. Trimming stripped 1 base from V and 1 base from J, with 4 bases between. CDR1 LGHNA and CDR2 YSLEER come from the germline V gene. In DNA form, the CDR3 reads TGCGCCAGCAGCCAAGCTAGGAACACTGAAGCTTTCTTT. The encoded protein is CASSQARNTEAFF.

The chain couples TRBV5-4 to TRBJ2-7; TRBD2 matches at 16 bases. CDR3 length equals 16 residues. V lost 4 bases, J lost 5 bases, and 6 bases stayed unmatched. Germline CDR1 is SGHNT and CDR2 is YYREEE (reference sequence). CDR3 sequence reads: CASSPGLAGGPDEQYF. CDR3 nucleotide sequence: TGTGCCAGCAGCCCGGGACTAGCGGGAGGGCCTGACGAGCAGTACTTC.

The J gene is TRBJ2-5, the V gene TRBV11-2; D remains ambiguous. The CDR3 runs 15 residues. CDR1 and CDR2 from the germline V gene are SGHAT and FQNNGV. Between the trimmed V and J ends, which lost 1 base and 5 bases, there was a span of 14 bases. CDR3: CASSLGSREWETQYF. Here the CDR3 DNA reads TGTGCCAGCAGCTTAGGATCTCGCGAATGGGAGACCCAGTACTTC.

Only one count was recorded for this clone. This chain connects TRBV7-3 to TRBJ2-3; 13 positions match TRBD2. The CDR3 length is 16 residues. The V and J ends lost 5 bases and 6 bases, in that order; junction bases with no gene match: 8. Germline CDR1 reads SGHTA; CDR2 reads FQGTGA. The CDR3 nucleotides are TGTGCCAGCAGCCCCGTAGGACTAGCGGGAGCGGATACGCAGTATTTT. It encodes CASSPVGLAGADTQYF. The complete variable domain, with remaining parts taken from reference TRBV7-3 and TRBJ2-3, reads GAGVSQTPSNKVTEKGKYVELRCDPISGHTALYWYRQSLGQGPEFLIYFQGTGAADDSGLPNDRFFAVRPEGSVSTLKIQRTERGDSAVYLCASSPVGLAGADTQYFGPGTRLTVL.

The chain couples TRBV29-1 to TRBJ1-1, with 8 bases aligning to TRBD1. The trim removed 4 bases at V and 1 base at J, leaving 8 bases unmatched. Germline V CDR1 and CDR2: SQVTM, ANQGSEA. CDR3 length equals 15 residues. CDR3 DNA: TGCAGCGTTGCCGATGGACAGGGTGAGAACACTGAAGCTTTCTTT. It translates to CSVADGQGENTEAFF.

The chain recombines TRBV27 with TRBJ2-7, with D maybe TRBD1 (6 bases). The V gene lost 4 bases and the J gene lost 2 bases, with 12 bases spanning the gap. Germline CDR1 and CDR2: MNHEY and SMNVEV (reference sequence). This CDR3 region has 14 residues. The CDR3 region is CASSSADRPYEQYF. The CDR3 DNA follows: TGTGCCAGCAGTTCCGCCGACAGGCCCTACGAGCAGTACTTC.

The CDR3 sequence is CASSFVGATPSGTQYF. CDR3 coding DNA: TGTGCCAGCAGTTTTGTTGGTGCTACTCCCTCAGGGACCCAGTACTTC. The rearrangement joins TRBV27 to TRBJ2-5; D gene ambiguous. This CDR3 is 16 amino acids long. V lost 3 bases to trimming and J lost 7 bases, with 21 bases between them. Germline lookup yields CDR1 MNHEY and CDR2 SMNVEV (reference sequence).

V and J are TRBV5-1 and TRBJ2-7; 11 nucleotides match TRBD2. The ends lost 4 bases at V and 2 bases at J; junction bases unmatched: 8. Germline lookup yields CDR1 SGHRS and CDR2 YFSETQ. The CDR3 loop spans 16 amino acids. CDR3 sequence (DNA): TGCGCCAGCAGCAGAACCGGGACTAGCGGAACCTACGAGCAGTACTTC. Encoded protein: CASSRTGTSGTYEQYF. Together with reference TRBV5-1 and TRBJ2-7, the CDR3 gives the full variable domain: KAGVTQTPRYLIKTRGQQVTLSCSPISGHRSVSWYQQTPGQGLQFLFEYFSETQRNKGNFPGRFSGRQFSNSRSEMNVSTLELGDSALYLCASSRTGTSGTYEQYFGPGTRLTVT.

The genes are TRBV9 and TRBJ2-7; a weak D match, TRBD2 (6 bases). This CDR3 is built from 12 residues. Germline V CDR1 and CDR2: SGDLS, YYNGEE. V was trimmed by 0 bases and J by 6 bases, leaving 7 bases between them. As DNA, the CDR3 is TGTGCCAGCAGCGTAGTGGGAGGCGAGCAGTACTTC. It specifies CASSVVGGEQYF.

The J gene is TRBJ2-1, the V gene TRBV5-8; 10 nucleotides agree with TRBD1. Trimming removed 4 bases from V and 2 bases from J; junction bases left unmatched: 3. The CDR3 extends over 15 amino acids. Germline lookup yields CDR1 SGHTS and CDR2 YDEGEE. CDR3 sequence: CASSRDRGAYNEQFF. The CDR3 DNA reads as TGTGCCAGCAGCAGGGACAGGGGAGCCTACAATGAGCAGTTCTTC.

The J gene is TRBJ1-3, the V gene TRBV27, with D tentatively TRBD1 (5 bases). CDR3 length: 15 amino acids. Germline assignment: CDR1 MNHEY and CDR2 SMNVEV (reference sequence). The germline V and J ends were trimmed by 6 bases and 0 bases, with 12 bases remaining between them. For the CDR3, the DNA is TGTGCCAGCAGCCCGGGACTCTACTCTGGAAACACCATATATTTT. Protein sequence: CASSPGLYSGNTIYF.

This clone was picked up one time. The CDR3 here is CASSLRQQGIANTGELFF. The CDR3 DNA sequence: TGTGCCAGCAGCTTACGCCAACAGGGTATCGCGAACACCGGGGAGCTGTTTTTT. The rearrangement joins TRBV7-9 to TRBJ2-2; D possibly corresponds to TRBD1 (6 bases). In germline, CDR1 is SEHNR, CDR2 FQNEAQ (reference sequence). Trimming pared 2 bases from V and 0 bases from J, leaving 16 bases between. The CDR3 has 18 residues.

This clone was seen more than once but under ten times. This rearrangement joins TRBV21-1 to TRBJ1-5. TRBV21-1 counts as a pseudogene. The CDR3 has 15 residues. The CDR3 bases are TGTGCCAGCAGCAAAAACAACTATAGCAATCAGCCCCAGCATTTT. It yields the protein CASSKNNYSNQPQHF.

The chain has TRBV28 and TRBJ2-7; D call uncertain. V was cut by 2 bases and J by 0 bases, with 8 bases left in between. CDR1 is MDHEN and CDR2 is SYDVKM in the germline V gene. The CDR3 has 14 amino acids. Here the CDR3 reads CASSLGGRSYEQYF. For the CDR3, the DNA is TGTGCCAGCAGTTTAGGCGGTCGCTCCTACGAGCAGTACTTC.

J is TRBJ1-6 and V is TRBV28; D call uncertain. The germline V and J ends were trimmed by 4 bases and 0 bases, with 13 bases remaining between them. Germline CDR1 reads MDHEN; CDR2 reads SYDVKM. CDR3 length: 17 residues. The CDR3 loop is CASSSLEPNSYNSPLHF. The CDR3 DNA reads TGTGCCAGCAGTTCTCTCGAACCTAACTCCTATAATTCACCCCTCCACTTT. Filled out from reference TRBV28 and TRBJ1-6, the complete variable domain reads DVKVTQSSRYLVKRTGEKVFLECVQDMDHENMFWYRQDPGLGLRLIYFSYDVKMKEKGDIPEGYSVSREKKERFSLILESASTNQTSMYLCASSSLEPNSYNSPLHFGNGTRLTVT.

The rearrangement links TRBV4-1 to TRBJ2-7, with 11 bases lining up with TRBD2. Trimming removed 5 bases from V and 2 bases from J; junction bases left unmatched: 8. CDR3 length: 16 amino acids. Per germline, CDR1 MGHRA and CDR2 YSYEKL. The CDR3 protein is CASSTLLAGGAYEQYF. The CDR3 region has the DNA TGCGCCAGCAGCACCCTGCTAGCGGGGGGAGCCTACGAGCAGTACTTC.